The present TCR beta chain was sequenced within a study of CD8 T cells in ankylosing spondylitis. This clonotype was detected ten times or more. TCRdb redid the calling of the 5' RACE reads with MiXCR, one entry per CDR3 protein. In the table there are about 130,000 distinct CDR3 sequences, approximately 15% of which are singletons. The CDR3 is made up of 18 amino acids. The germline V gene encodes CDR1 LNHDA and CDR2 SQIVND (reference sequence). V dropped 6 bases and J dropped 5 bases, with 26 bases sitting between them. The clonotype comes from a female donor with ankylosing spondylitis or in good health (not recorded which). The chain joins TRBV19 to TRBJ2-1, with D tentatively TRBD2 (6 bases). The sequencing input was blood, either unsorted or a sorted T cell fraction (not recorded which). The CDR3 DNA reads as TGTGCCAGTAGCCCCGGAGGCGAACTAGCCCAAGCTCACAATGAGCAGTTCTTC. It encodes CASSPGGELAQAHNEQFF.